This T cell receptor beta chain was sequenced during a study of T cells in Graves' hyperthyroidism and ophthalmopathy. Points on this clonotype: The antigen remains undetermined.

The CDR3 covers 13 residues. V was cut by 3 bases and J by 1 base, with 9 bases left in between. Germline V lookup: CDR1 DFQATT, CDR2 SNEGSKA (reference sequence). Not enrolled were patients with uncontrolled infection, other autoimmune disease, pregnancy or lactation. Diagnostic assessment was based on clinical symptoms, serum thyroxine and TRAb, thyroid ultrasound and orbital computed tomography. TCR beta CDR3 sequences were amplified from RNA transcripts. HTBI primers were the set used in a first-round RT-PCR of the TCR CDR3. One entry per CDR3 protein, called by TCRdb with MiXCR from the multiplex PCR reads. The table shows over 500,000 distinct CDR3 sequences, with about 45% occurring only once. Study-level findings and limits: Blood samples included most of the expanded thyroid clonotypes exceeding 0.001. Ophthalmopathy got predicted by the model a median about six months before its onset.

This clonotype was obtained from an adult woman with Graves' disease, either hyperthyroidism or ophthalmopathy (not recorded which). The sequenced sample was peripheral blood or thyroid tissue (not recorded which). This chain joins TRBV20-1 and TRBJ2-5; D is possibly TRBD1 or TRBD2 (5 bases each). In nucleotides, the CDR3 is TGCAGTGCTAGCGGGGCAAGCCAAGAGACCCAGTACTTC. Its translation: CSASGASQETQYF.